The 7 T cell receptor beta chains given below trace back to one sample, sequenced in a study (dated by TCRdb to between 2014 and 2016). Cells that were CD4+CD25+CD127-/low were isolated as Tregs. Receptor amplification or capture employed 5' RACE. Sequencing instrument: Illumina MiSeq. Starting from the raw public reads, TCRdb applied fastp trimming at Q25, assembled clones with MiXCR and retained in-frame beta chains. Under each unique CDR3 protein, matching rows form one entry showing the most common genes and DNA. The sample yields 7,500 to 10,000 distinct CDR3 sequences; 20% to 30% were counted once. 3.2% of the sample is taken by the ten largest. Sequencing was performed on Tregs sorted from blood. All receptors derive from a female donor with breast cancer.

The rearrangement uses TRBV5-1 and TRBJ2-1; 10 bases match TRBD2. Germline assignment: CDR1 SGHRS and CDR2 YFSETQ. The CDR3 covers 17 residues. The V and J ends lost 3 bases and 1 base, in that order; junction bases with no gene match: 7. The DNA of the CDR3 is TGCGCCAGCAGCTGGGGACTAGCGCGAGGTTCCTACAATGAGCAGTTCTTC. Amino acid sequence: CASSWGLARGSYNEQFF.

The chain links TRBV24-1 to TRBJ2-1, with no clear D. The germline V gene has CDR1 KGHDR and CDR2 SFDVKD. Trimming cost V 5 bases and J 8 bases, with 21 bases left between them. The length of the CDR3 is 16 residues. The CDR3 here is CATSGFQSGKGYEQFF. DNA for the CDR3: TGTGCCACCAGTGGCTTTCAGTCAGGCAAGGGCTATGAGCAGTTCTTC.

This clonotype qualifies as medium-sized. The chain combines TRBV28 with TRBJ2-7; possible D gene TRBD1, 6 bases. CDR1 is MDHEN, CDR2 SYDVKM, per germline. Trimming shortened V by 3 bases and J by 3 bases, and 9 bases separated the two germline ends. This CDR3 contains 13 residues. The CDR3 loop reads CASSFNRVYEQYF. CDR3 in DNA: TGTGCCAGCAGTTTTAACAGGGTCTACGAGCAGTACTTC.

By share, this clonotype ranks as medium-sized (0.01 to 0.1%). The rearrangement links TRBV12-5 to TRBJ2-1; 13 positions match TRBD2. This CDR3 region has 16 residues. Germline V gives CDR1 LGHNT, CDR2 FRNRAP. V was pared by 5 bases and J by 4 bases, with 5 bases of the junction left unmatched. The CDR3 DNA follows: TGTGCTAGTGGTCCCGGACTAGCGGGAGTTTACAATGAGCAGTTCTTC. This translates into CASGPGLAGVYNEQFF.

By share, this clonotype ranks as medium-sized (0.01 to 0.1%). V gene TRBV20-1 combines with J gene TRBJ2-1, with D possibly matching TRBD2 (6 bases). The germline CDR1 and CDR2 sequences are DFQATT and SNEGSKA (reference sequence). Trimming removed 1 base at V and 8 bases at J, with 9 bases between. The CDR3 contains 12 residues. The CDR3 reads CSARGAGYEQFF. The CDR3 DNA reads as TGCAGTGCTAGAGGTGCGGGATATGAGCAGTTCTTC.

The V gene is TRBV9, the J gene TRBJ1-1; TRBD1 aligns across 7 bases. CDR3 length: 15 residues. V was pared by 3 bases and J by 1 base, with 6 bases of the junction left unmatched. Per germline, CDR1 SGDLS and CDR2 YYNGEE. The CDR3 DNA sequence: TGTGCCAGCAGCGCGAGGGGGCTCCCGAACACTGAAGCTTTCTTT. It translates to CASSARGLPNTEAFF. Full variable domain (outside the CDR3, taken from reference TRBV9 and TRBJ1-1): DSGVTQTPKHLITATGQRVTLRCSPRSGDLSVYWYQQSLDQGLQFLIQYYNGEERAKGNILERFSAQQFPDLHSELNLSSLELGDSALYFCASSARGLPNTEAFFGQGTRLTVV.

Ten or more counts support this clonotype. CDR3 sequence: CASRKGVNSPLHF. CDR3 in DNA: TGTGCCAGCAGGAAAGGGGTGAATTCACCCCTCCACTTT. The rearrangement joins TRBV6-5 to TRBJ1-6; the D gene is possibly TRBD1 (5 bases). V lost 6 bases and J 7 bases, leaving 10 bases between the germline ends. Germline assignment: CDR1 MNHEY and CDR2 SVGAGI. CDR3 length: 13 amino acids.